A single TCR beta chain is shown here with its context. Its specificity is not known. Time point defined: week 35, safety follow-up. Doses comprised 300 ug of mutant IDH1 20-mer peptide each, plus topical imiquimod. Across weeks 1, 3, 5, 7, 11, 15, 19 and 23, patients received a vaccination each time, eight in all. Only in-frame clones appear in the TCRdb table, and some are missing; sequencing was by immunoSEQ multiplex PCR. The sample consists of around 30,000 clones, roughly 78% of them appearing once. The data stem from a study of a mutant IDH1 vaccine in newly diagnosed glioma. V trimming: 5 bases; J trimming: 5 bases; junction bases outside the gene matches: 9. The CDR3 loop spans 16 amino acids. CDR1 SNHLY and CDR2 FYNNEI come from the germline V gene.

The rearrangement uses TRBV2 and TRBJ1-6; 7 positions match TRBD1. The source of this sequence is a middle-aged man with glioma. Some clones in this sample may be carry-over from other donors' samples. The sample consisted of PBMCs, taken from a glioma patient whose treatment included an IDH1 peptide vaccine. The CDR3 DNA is TGTGCCAGCAGTTATGAGGGGGCATTCCATAATTCACCCCTCCACTTT. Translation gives CASSYEGAFHNSPLHF.